This T cell receptor beta chain originates from a study of control samples from healthy donors and cancer patients. Looked up from germline, CDR1 is KGHSH and CDR2 is LQKENI. CDR3 length: 15 residues. V lost 3 bases and J 2 bases, leaving 11 bases between the germline ends. Profiled with immunoSEQ multiplex PCR; TCRdb holds only in-frame clones, not every one. Here the sample spans 40,000 to 50,000 clones, about 94% being singletons. This chain joins TRBV18 and TRBJ2-1, with D possibly being TRBD1 (6 bases). The sequenced sample was PBMCs. The sequence was collected from a woman aged 50 to 60 with head and neck cancer. CDR3 in amino acids: CASSPLDSAYNEQFF. The CDR3, as DNA: TGTGCCAGCTCACCCTTGGACAGCGCCTACAATGAGCAGTTCTTC.